These 20 T cell receptor beta chains share one sample of origin, sequenced in a study of blood T cell repertoires in COVID-19. This table comes from immunoSEQ multiplex PCR, and its TCRdb copy is limited to in-frame clones, with some not included. The repertoire holds some 220,000 clones, with 85% as singletons. Specimen: peripheral blood. These receptors all come from a man aged 50 or older with COVID-19, enrolled during active disease.

The chain has TRBV21-1 and TRBJ2-7; the table gives TRBD1 as D, unverified against the DNA. TRBV21-1 corresponds to a pseudogene. The CDR3 has 13 amino acids. The CDR3 DNA reads TGTGCCAGCAGCCCTGACAGAGCCTACGAGCAGTACTTC. Amino acids: CASSPDRAYEQYF.

This clone occurred once. The chain employs TRBV10-2 and TRBJ1-2, with D unresolved. The V end lost 6 bases, the J end lost 2 bases, and 10 bases lay between the germline ends. The CDR3 extends over 13 amino acids. In germline, CDR1 is WSHSY, CDR2 SAAADI. The CDR3 protein is CASSRQDNYGYTF. In DNA form, the CDR3 reads TGCGCCAGCAGCAGACAAGACAACTATGGCTACACCTTC.

The J gene is TRBJ2-3, the V gene TRBV28; 10 bases line up with TRBD2. This CDR3 has 18 amino acids. Looked up from germline, CDR1 is MDHEN and CDR2 is SYDVKM. Unmatched junction bases numbered 7, after V lost 1 base and J lost 0 bases. The CDR3, as DNA: TGTGCCAGCAGTTTATCCCCCGGAGCGGGGGGGAGCACAGATACGCAGTATTTT. Protein product: CASSLSPGAGGSTDTQYF.

The chain is built from TRBV4-2 and TRBJ1-5; D unresolved. Trimming cost V 0 bases and J 0 bases, with 9 bases left between them. The CDR3 has 16 amino acids. Germline V gene sequence: CDR1 LGHNA, CDR2 YNFKEQ. The DNA of the CDR3 is TGTGCCAGCAGCCAAGAAGTCAGATATAGCAATCAGCCCCAGCATTTT. Amino acid sequence: CASSQEVRYSNQPQHF.

The chain recombines TRBV19 with TRBJ1-6; D is ambiguous. The length of the CDR3 is 15 residues. Per the germline V gene, CDR1 is LNHDA and CDR2 is SQIVND (reference sequence). The V end lost 11 bases, the J end lost 3 bases, and 17 bases lay between the germline ends. The CDR3 is CASRGQVGYNSPLHF. In DNA, the CDR3 is TGTGCCTCTAGAGGGCAGGTGGGCTATAATTCACCCCTCCACTTT.

Details on this clone: One end of the junction does not line up with germline, which may come from a read error. The chain links TRBV13 to TRBJ1-2; 8 nucleotides align to TRBD1. CDR3 length: 14 residues. The V gene's germline CDR1 is PRHDT and CDR2 FYEKMQ (reference sequence). The CDR3 loop is CASSIGQGEFGYTF. Here the CDR3 DNA reads TGTGCCAGCAGCATAGGACAGGGAGAGTTTGGCTACACCTTC.

The chain links TRBV7-9 to TRBJ2-3; TRBD2 aligns across 7 bases. The CDR3 runs 15 residues. Per germline, CDR1 SEHNR and CDR2 FQNEAQ (reference sequence). After removal of 1 base from V and 2 bases from J, the junction contained 3 bases not matched to a gene. The CDR3 DNA sequence: TGTGCCAGCAGCTTAGGAGCGGGGACCACAGATACGCAGTATTTT. It encodes CASSLGAGTTDTQYF.

This sequence joins TRBV15 and TRBJ2-1; possibly TRBD1 for D (5 bases). V gave up 0 bases and J gave up 4 bases, with 13 bases separating them. CDR1 is LNHNV, CDR2 YYDKDF, per germline (reference sequence). The CDR3 has 16 amino acids. CDR3 nucleotides: TGTGCCACCAGCAGAGATGGTAGGGGTTGGTACAATGAGCAGTTCTTC. Its translation: CATSRDGRGWYNEQFF.

J is TRBJ1-2 and V is TRBV6-5, with D uncertain. This CDR3 contains 13 residues. V shed 9 bases and J shed 5 bases, with 16 bases lying between them. Germline loops: CDR1 MNHEY, CDR2 SVGAGI. CDR3 amino acids: CASSRFGVYGYTF. The CDR3 nucleotides are TGTGCCAGTAGTAGATTCGGAGTGTATGGCTACACCTTC.

DNA for the CDR3: TGTGCCAGCAGCTTGCGGGGGAGCGAGGTCTATGGCTACACCTTC. Encoded protein: CASSLRGSEVYGYTF. The J gene is TRBJ1-2, the V gene TRBV7-9; possibly TRBD1 for D (5 bases). The CDR3 consists of 15 residues. The V and J ends lost 3 bases and 4 bases respectively, with 15 bases between them. Germline CDR1 and CDR2: SEHNR and FQNEAQ (reference sequence).

This sequence joins TRBV6-5 and TRBJ1-5; TRBD1 is a possible D gene (5 bases). V dropped 2 bases and J dropped 7 bases, with 12 bases sitting between them. The CDR3 contains 14 residues. Germline values: CDR1 MNHEY, CDR2 SVGAGI. The DNA of the CDR3 is TGTGCCAGCAGTTACCAGGGTATCGGACAGCCCCAGCATTTT. Protein sequence: CASSYQGIGQPQHF.

This clone was observed a handful of times. The gene calls are TRBV6-5 and TRBJ2-7; 9 nucleotides match TRBD1. The J segment lost 0 bases and the V segment lost 6 bases, leaving 6 bases of the junction unmatched. Germline CDR1 is MNHEY and CDR2 is SVGAGI. This CDR3 has 15 residues. The CDR3 protein is CASSGDRASSYEQYF. The CDR3 DNA sequence: TGTGCCAGCAGCGGGGACAGGGCAAGCTCCTACGAGCAGTACTTC.

The chain employs TRBV19 and TRBJ2-1, with a possible D match to TRBD2 (6 bases). V was cut by 4 bases and J by 9 bases, with 13 bases left in between. The CDR3 spans 13 residues. The germline V gene encodes CDR1 LNHDA and CDR2 SQIVND (reference sequence). CDR3 amino acids: CASSNGRGIEQFF. The CDR3 DNA reads TGTGCCAGTAGTAACGGACGGGGGATTGAGCAGTTCTTC.

The chain is built from TRBV2 and TRBJ2-5; 8 bases fit TRBD2. Germline V CDR1 and CDR2: SNHLY, FYNNEI. V lost 3 bases to trimming and J lost 6 bases; unmatched junction nucleotides: 3. The CDR3 contains 13 residues. The CDR3 spells CASSDGGAKTQYF. The CDR3 DNA sequence: TGTGCCAGCAGTGACGGGGGGGCCAAGACCCAGTACTTC. Together with reference TRBV2 and TRBJ2-5, the CDR3 gives the full variable domain: EPEVTQTPSHQVTQMGQEVILRCVPISNHLYFYWYRQILGQKVEFLVSFYNNEISEKSEIFDDQFSVERPDGSNFTLKIRSTKLEDSAMYFCASSDGGAKTQYFGPGTRLLVL.

The V and J genes are TRBV27 and TRBJ2-3; D gene ambiguous. Looked up from germline, CDR1 is MNHEY and CDR2 is SMNVEV (reference sequence). The CDR3 is 16 amino acids. Trimming took off 6 bases at V and 7 bases at J, with 23 bases between the two ends. The CDR3 nucleotides read TGTGCCAGCAGCCAGTCGGCGGCCCTCGACGTGTATACGCAGTATTTT. It specifies CASSQSAALDVYTQYF.

This chain connects TRBV18 to TRBJ2-7, with no clear D. The CDR3 has 14 residues. V lost 0 bases and J 2 bases, leaving 8 bases between the germline ends. Looked up from germline, CDR1 is KGHSH and CDR2 is LQKENI. The CDR3 region is CASSPPATTYEQYF. The CDR3 DNA reads as TGTGCCAGCTCACCACCGGCCACCACCTACGAGCAGTACTTC.

The genes are TRBV5-1 and TRBJ1-2, with D unresolved. The CDR3 has 13 amino acids. Germline assignment: CDR1 SGHRS and CDR2 YFSETQ. Trimming removed 4 bases from V and 8 bases from J, with 15 bases in between. CDR3 loop: CASSPSSRQGYTF. DNA for the CDR3: TGCGCCAGCAGCCCCTCGTCCCGTCAGGGCTACACCTTC.

V is TRBV5-4 and J is TRBJ1-2; D may be TRBD1 (5 bases). V lost 0 bases to trimming and J lost 7 bases, with 10 bases between them. CDR1 SGHNT and CDR2 YYREEE come from the germline V gene (reference sequence). This CDR3 is 13 amino acids long. The CDR3 DNA follows: TGTGCCAGCAGCTTGGGCAGGGAGGGTGGCTACACCTTC. Translating it yields CASSLGREGGYTF.

This chain joins TRBV27 and TRBJ1-4; D ambiguous. The CDR3 spans 13 residues. The germline CDR1 and CDR2 sequences are MNHEY and SMNVEV (reference sequence). V lost 6 bases and J lost 3, with 8 bases in between. Here the CDR3 DNA reads TGTGCCAGCAGGTCAGGATCTAATGAAAAACTGTTTTTT. This gives the protein CASRSGSNEKLFF.

This clone has just one count. The genes are TRBV28 and TRBJ1-5; D gene ambiguous. This CDR3 has 12 residues. V was cut by 7 bases and J by 9 bases, with 13 bases left in between. CDR1 and CDR2 from the germline V gene are MDHEN and SYDVKM. The CDR3 loop reads CASNLGRLPQHF. The DNA of the CDR3 is TGTGCCAGCAACTTGGGCAGGCTGCCCCAGCATTTT.